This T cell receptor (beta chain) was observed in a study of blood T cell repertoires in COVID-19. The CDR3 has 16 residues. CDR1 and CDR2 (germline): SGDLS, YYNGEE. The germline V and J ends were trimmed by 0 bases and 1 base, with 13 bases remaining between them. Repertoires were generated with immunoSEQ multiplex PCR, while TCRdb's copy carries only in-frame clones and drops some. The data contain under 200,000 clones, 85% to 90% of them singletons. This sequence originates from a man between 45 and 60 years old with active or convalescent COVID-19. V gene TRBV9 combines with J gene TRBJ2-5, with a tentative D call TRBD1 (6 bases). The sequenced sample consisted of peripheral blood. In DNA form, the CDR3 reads TGTGCCAGCAGCGTAGCTGGGGGCGGTAGCCAAGAGACCCAGTACTTC. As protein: CASSVAGGGSQETQYF.